This is a list of T cell receptor beta chains from one sample in a study of T cell repertoires in aging, cancer and after chemotherapy. TCRdb redid the calling of the multiplex PCR reads with MiXCR, one entry per CDR3 protein. Among several thousand distinct CDR3 sequences listed, 35% to 50% were seen once. Sample: blood. Receptors originate from a human donor in good health. Both conserved end residues are part of each CDR3. D genes are given only for firm matches. Size tells how often a clone was seen (once, few, many) or the class of an expanded clone, and some rows leave it out.

V gene	J gene	clone size	D gene	CDR3 protein	CDR3 DNA
TRBV12-3/TRBV12-4	TRBJ1-2	few	NA	CASSLGPLLVRRANYGYTF	TGTGCCAGCAGTTTAGGCCCGCTCTTGGTAAGAAGGGCTAACTATGGCTACACCTTC
TRBV19	TRBJ1-4	few	NA	CASSIPYDGATNEKLFF	TGTGCCAGTAGTATACCGTATGACGGTGCAACTAATGAAAAACTGTTTTTT
TRBV7-3	TRBJ2-5	NA	NA	CASGPYETQYF	TGTGCTAGTGGGCCATACGAGACCCAGTACTTC
TRBV11-2	TRBJ1-6	NA	NA	CASSLAGFNSPLHF	TGTGCCAGCAGCTTAGCAGGTTTTAATTCACCCCTCCACTTT
TRBV4-3	TRBJ1-5	NA	NA	CASSQDGGDYQPQHF	TGCGCCAGCAGCCAAGATGGTGGAGATTATCAGCCCCAGCATTTT
TRBV6-5	TRBJ1-3	NA	NA	CASSYSIDPTQAGNTIYF	TGTGCCAGCAGTTACTCGATCGACCCTACTCAGGCGGGAAACACCATATATTTT
TRBV10-3	TRBJ2-3	NA	NA	CAISDSQGTFTQYF	TGTGCCATCAGCGACTCTCAGGGAACCTTTACGCAGTATTTT
TRBV12-3/TRBV12-4	TRBJ1-2	few	TRBD1	CASTLGTVHYGYTF	TGTGCCAGTACCTTAGGGACAGTACATTATGGCTACACCTTC
TRBV19	TRBJ1-6	few	NA	CASSAQVESPLHF	TGTGCCAGTAGTGCCCAGGTAGAGTCACCCCTCCACTTT
TRBV27	TRBJ1-5	NA	NA	CASTWDLSNQPQHF	TGTGCCAGCACCTGGGACCTTAGCAATCAGCCCCAGCATTTT
TRBV7-2	TRBJ2-7	NA	TRBD1	CASSEGQASSYEQYF	TGTGCCAGCAGCGAGGGACAGGCGAGCTCCTACGAGCAGTACTTC
TRBV27	TRBJ2-2	once	NA	CASTNLGRGPDLLFF	TGTGCCAGCACCAACTTAGGAAGGGGTCCCGACCTGCTGTTTTTT
TRBV6-1	TRBJ2-2	NA	NA	CASHSGDRDTGELFF	TGTGCCAGCCACTCCGGTGACAGAGACACCGGGGAGCTGTTTTTT
TRBV6-4	TRBJ2-2	NA	NA	CASSEDTGELFF	TGTGCCAGCAGTGAGGACACCGGGGAGCTGTTTTTT